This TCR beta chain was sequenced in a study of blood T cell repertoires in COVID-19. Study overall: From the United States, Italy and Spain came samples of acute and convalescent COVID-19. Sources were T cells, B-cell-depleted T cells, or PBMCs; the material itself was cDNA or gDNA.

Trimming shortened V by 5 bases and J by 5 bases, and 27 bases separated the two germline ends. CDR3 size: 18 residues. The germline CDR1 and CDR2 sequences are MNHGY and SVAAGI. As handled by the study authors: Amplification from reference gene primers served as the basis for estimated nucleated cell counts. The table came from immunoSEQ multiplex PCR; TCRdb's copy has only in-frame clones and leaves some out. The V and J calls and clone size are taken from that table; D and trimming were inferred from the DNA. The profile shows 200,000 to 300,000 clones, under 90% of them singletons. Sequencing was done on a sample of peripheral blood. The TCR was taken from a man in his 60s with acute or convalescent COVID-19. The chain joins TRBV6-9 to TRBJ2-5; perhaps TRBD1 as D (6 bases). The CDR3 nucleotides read TGTGCCAGCAGTAGGACAGATCAAGCGGTTAACGCATGGGAGACCCAGTACTTC. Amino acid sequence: CASSRTDQAVNAWETQYF.